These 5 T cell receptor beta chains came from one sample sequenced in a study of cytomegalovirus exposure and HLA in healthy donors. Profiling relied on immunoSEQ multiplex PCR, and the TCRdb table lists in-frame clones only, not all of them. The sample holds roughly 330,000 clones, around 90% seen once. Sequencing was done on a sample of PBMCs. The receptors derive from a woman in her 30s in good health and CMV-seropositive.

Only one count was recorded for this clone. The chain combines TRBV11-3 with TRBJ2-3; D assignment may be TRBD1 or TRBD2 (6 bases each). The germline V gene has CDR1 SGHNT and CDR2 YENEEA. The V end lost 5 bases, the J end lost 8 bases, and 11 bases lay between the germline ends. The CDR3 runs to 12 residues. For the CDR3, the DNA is TGTGCCAGCAGCGTCAAGGGGGGTACGCAGTATTTT. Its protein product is CASSVKGGTQYF.

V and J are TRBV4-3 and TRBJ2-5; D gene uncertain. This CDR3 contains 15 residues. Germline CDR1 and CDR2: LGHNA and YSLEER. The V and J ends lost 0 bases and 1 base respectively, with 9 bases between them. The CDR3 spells CASSQEAVVQETQYF. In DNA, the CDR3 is TGCGCCAGCAGCCAAGAGGCAGTAGTCCAAGAGACCCAGTACTTC.

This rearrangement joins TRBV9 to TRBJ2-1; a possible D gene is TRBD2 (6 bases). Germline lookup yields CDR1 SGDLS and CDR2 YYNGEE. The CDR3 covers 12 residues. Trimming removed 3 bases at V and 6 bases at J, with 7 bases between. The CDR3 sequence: CASSETSNEQFF. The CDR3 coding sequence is TGTGCCAGCAGCGAGACTAGCAATGAGCAGTTCTTC.

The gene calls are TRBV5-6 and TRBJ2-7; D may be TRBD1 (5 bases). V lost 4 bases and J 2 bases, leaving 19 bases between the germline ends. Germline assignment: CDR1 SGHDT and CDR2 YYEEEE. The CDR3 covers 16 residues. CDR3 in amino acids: CASSTEEAGFTYEQYF. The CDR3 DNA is TGTGCCAGCAGCACCGAAGAGGCAGGGTTTACCTACGAGCAGTACTTC.

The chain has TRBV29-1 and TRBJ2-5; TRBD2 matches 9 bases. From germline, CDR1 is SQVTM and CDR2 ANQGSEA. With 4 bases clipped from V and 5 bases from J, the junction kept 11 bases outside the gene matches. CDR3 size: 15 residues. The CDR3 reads CSVVWLAGDLETQYF. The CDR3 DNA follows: TGCAGCGTTGTTTGGTTAGCGGGAGACTTGGAGACCCAGTACTTC.